This T cell receptor (beta chain) originates from a study of T cells in localized non-small cell lung cancer (TCRdb year 2020). Looking at the study overall: T cell repertoires of fewer than 250 early-stage NSCLC patients were analyzed, with tumors being compared against uninvolved tumor-adjacent lungs. The cohort comprised roughly 230 treatment-naïve NSCLC patients with resected, localized lung tumors. A mean age of roughly 66 years was recorded for the NSCLC patients, of whom under 150 were male and over 100 were female.

TCR beta CDR3 regions were sequenced from DNA using the immunoSEQ Assay. As for the authors' bioinformatics: To compute T cell density, TCR beta template counts were normalized to usable DNA, which was estimated by amplifying housekeeping genes. The preseqR package was used to estimate richness by extrapolating to 400,000 templates for PBMC samples and to 120,000 templates for tissue samples. Clonality was defined as one minus Pielou's evenness. To identify tissue-enriched TCRs, differential abundance testing was run on productive amino-acid clonotypes with a minimum total count of 5 and an alpha of 0.1. The Jaccard Index and the Morisita Overlap Index were used to quantify repertoire overlap between compartments. GLIPH clustered TCR beta CDR3s with public tetramer-defined viral CDR3s; viral motifs required at least three viral sequences plus V-gene enrichment. The source is immuneACCESS, and TCRdb retained only in-frame sequences with V and J called. Part of the clones is not carried over; for the studies checked, unresolved V genes explain less than half of this, and the remainder is unexplained. The DNA was the basis for D and trimming; V, J and clone size are from that table. This sample lists roughly 15,000 clones; 85% to 90% were detected once. Under 5.5% of the sample goes to the ten largest clones.

On this clone: It has no known antigen specificity. No base-level quality is on record; no much larger clone is a single base apart.

At diagnosis, tumor, uninvolved tumor-adjacent lung and peripheral blood were collected and then preserved as a mix of FFPE and fresh-frozen material. For TCR repertoire profiling, the blood samples were analyzed as peripheral blood mononuclear cells. CDR1 LNHDA and CDR2 SQIVND were looked up in the germline V gene (reference sequence). Trimmed from V: 4 bases; trimmed from J: 7 bases; junction bases lacking a gene match: 8. The cysteine opens and the phenylalanine closes a CDR3 of 16 amino acids. Only the CDR3 region is kept as DNA, spanning 48 bases read in frame from base 1. General conclusions and limits of the study: Because multi-region sequencing of the tumors was not done, intratumor heterogeneity could not be ruled out. Since the design was exploratory, TCR variables were selected using unadjusted p-values with no false-discovery rate correction. Higher blood T cell density associated with longer overall survival, while higher adjacent-lung clonality associated with shorter survival. Uninvolved tumor-adjacent lung showed the highest T cell clonality, higher than tumor, which suggests more focused antigenic responses in the uninvolved tumor-adjacent lung. A median of roughly 50 of the top 100 tumor clones turned up in the paired uninvolved adjacent lung, and 25 to 35 of those clones also ranked among the top 100 of that same adjacent lung.

The starting material was peripheral blood, obtained before any cancer treatment. The receptor's source is a woman aged 40 to 75 with stage I lung adenocarcinoma. This sequence uses TRBV19 and TRBJ1-6; 9 bases in the junction line up with TRBD1. The nucleotide sequence reads TGTGCCAGTAGTACCGGTTTAGGACAGGGGAATTCACCCCTCCACTTT. This sequence encodes CASSTGLGQGNSPLHF.